The 17 T cell receptor beta chains given below trace back to one sample, sequenced in a study of cytomegalovirus exposure and HLA in healthy donors. Profiling relied on immunoSEQ multiplex PCR, and the TCRdb table lists in-frame clones only, not all of them. The repertoire consists of around 200,000 clones, with 65% to 85% occurring once and the leading ten covering approximately 3%. Sequences were obtained from PBMCs. The receptors shown here come from a woman aged 18-30 years in good health and CMV-seropositive.

The chain links TRBV2 to TRBJ2-7; D may be TRBD2 (5 bases). This CDR3 region has 14 residues. The germline CDR1 and CDR2 sequences are SNHLY and FYNNEI. The V end was cut by 0 bases, the J end by 2 bases, with 8 bases between. The CDR3, as DNA: TGTGCCAGCAGTGAAGCGGCGGGCCCCTACGAGCAGTACTTC. Residues: CASSEAAGPYEQYF.

The CDR3 DNA reads as TGTGCCAGCAGTGAAATCAGGGCAGGGGGCTATGGCTACACCTTC. It codes for CASSEIRAGGYGYTF. The chain recombines TRBV2 with TRBJ1-2; 7 nucleotides match TRBD1. The junction had 7 bases not matched to a gene; V was cut back by 2 bases and J by 4 bases. Germline V gene sequence: CDR1 SNHLY, CDR2 FYNNEI. The CDR3 loop spans 15 amino acids.

The CDR3 DNA is TGCGCCAGCAGCTTGGGGCAGGGATGGCGGGATACGCAGTATTTT. This translates into CASSLGQGWRDTQYF. This chain links TRBV5-1 with TRBJ2-3, with D maybe TRBD1 (5 bases). Deletions cut 0 bases from V and 6 bases from J, with 14 bases between. CDR1 is SGHRS and CDR2 is YFSETQ in the germline V gene. This CDR3 has 15 amino acids.

This chain uses TRBV10-3 with TRBJ2-6; D is unclear. V gave up 0 bases and J gave up 2 bases, with 8 bases separating them. The CDR3 is made up of 16 amino acids. The germline V gene has CDR1 ENHRY and CDR2 SYGVKD. CDR3 sequence: CAISESASAGANVLTF. The CDR3 DNA is TGTGCCATCAGTGAGTCAGCGTCTGCTGGGGCCAACGTCCTGACTTTC.

Turning to this clone: Other DNA sequences in the sample encode the same CDR3. The genes are TRBV10-3 and TRBJ1-3; perhaps TRBD1 as D (5 bases). CDR1 ENHRY and CDR2 SYGVKD come from the germline V gene. The CDR3 loop spans 14 amino acids. V lost 4 bases and J lost 2, with 9 bases in between. For the CDR3, the DNA is TGTGCCATCAGTGCGGCGGGGGCTGGAAACACCATATATTTT. The encoded protein is CAISAAGAGNTIYF.

The chain couples TRBV27 to TRBJ2-3, with a possible D match to TRBD1 (6 bases). The V gene lost 5 bases and the J gene lost 6 bases, with 9 bases spanning the gap. CDR3 length: 12 residues. CDR1 MNHEY and CDR2 SMNVEV come from the germline V gene (reference sequence). In nucleotides, the CDR3 is TGTGCCAGCAGTCCGCAGGGGGATACGCAGTATTTT. This gives the protein CASSPQGDTQYF.

This rearrangement joins TRBV5-4 to TRBJ2-5; 8 nucleotides align to TRBD2. This CDR3 spans 16 amino acids. From germline, CDR1 is SGHNT and CDR2 YYREEE (reference sequence). V lost 1 base, J lost 4 bases, and 9 bases stayed unmatched. CDR3 bases: TGTGCCAGCAGCTTGCCTTCCGGGGGGGCGTCAGAGACCCAGTACTTC. Translating it yields CASSLPSGGASETQYF. The full variable domain, with the rest looked up from reference TRBV5-4 and TRBJ2-5, is ETGVTQSPTHLIKTRGQQVTLRCSSQSGHNTVSWYQQALGQGPQFIFQYYREEENGRGNFPPRFSGLQFPNYSSELNVNALELDDSALYLCASSLPSGGASETQYFGPGTRLLVL.

CDR3 protein: CASSRGQGTYEQYF. CDR3 in DNA: TGTGCCAGCAGCCGAGGACAGGGGACCTACGAGCAGTACTTC. The rearrangement joins TRBV7-3 to TRBJ2-7, with 9 bases aligning to TRBD1. The germline CDR1 and CDR2 sequences are SGHTA and FQGTGA. The CDR3 has 14 residues. V trimming: 5 bases; J trimming: 2 bases; junction bases outside the gene matches: 4.

The V and J genes are TRBV7-9 and TRBJ2-7; 7 bases are a match to TRBD1. The CDR3 is 15 amino acids. CDR1 is SEHNR, CDR2 FQNEAQ, per germline (reference sequence). Unmatched junction bases numbered 6, after V lost 1 base and J lost 3 bases. The CDR3 protein is CASSLGAWDSYEQYF. In DNA form, the CDR3 reads TGTGCCAGCAGCTTAGGGGCCTGGGACAGCTACGAGCAGTACTTC.

This sequence joins TRBV29-1 and TRBJ1-1, with 7 bases fitting TRBD1. Germline CDR1 is SQVTM and CDR2 is ANQGSEA. V was clipped by 4 bases and J by 2 bases; unmatched bases: 4. The CDR3 has 13 amino acids. CDR3 region: CSVGNRGNTEAFF. CDR3 nucleotide sequence: TGCAGCGTTGGGAACAGGGGTAACACTGAAGCTTTCTTT.

V and J are TRBV7-3 and TRBJ1-3; D unclear. Germline V gene data show CDR1 as SGHTA and CDR2 as FQGTGA. The CDR3 has 14 residues. Trimming took off 6 bases at V and 3 bases at J, with 12 bases between the two ends. CDR3 loop: CASSQVPGGNTIYF. DNA of the CDR3: TGTGCCAGCAGTCAGGTCCCCGGTGGAAACACCATATATTTT.

The rearrangement joins TRBV9 to TRBJ1-2, with TRBD1 matching 11 bases. J gave up 8 bases and V 3 bases, and 6 bases lay outside the gene matches. Germline lookup yields CDR1 SGDLS and CDR2 YYNGEE. This CDR3 comprises 14 residues. The CDR3 coding sequence is TGTGCCAGCAGCGGCGGGACAGGGGGTAGAGGCTACACCTTC. This translates into CASSGGTGGRGYTF.

This chain uses TRBV7-6 with TRBJ2-7, with TRBD1 as a possible D gene (5 bases). Germline values: CDR1 SGHVS, CDR2 FNYEAQ. Trimming shortened V by 1 base and J by 4 bases, and 11 bases separated the two germline ends. The CDR3 sequence is 14 residues long. The CDR3 DNA sequence: TGTGCCAGCAGCTTAGTATTGTCAGGGTACGAGCAGTACTTC. Translating it yields CASSLVLSGYEQYF.

The chain uses TRBV27 and TRBJ2-7; D uncertain. Between the trimmed V and J ends, which lost 5 bases and 1 base, there was a span of 9 bases. The germline V gene has CDR1 MNHEY and CDR2 SMNVEV (reference sequence). The length of the CDR3 is 13 residues. The CDR3 loop is CASSPAPSYEQYF. DNA of the CDR3: TGTGCCAGCAGTCCCGCGCCATCCTACGAGCAGTACTTC.

The gene calls are TRBV5-6 and TRBJ1-5; TRBD1 matches at 11 bases. This CDR3 has 14 amino acids. After removal of 4 bases from V and 6 bases from J, the junction contained 3 bases not matched to a gene. Per germline, CDR1 SGHDT and CDR2 YYEEEE. The CDR3 protein is CASSGGQGAQPQHF. CDR3 nucleotides: TGTGCCAGCAGCGGAGGACAGGGGGCTCAGCCCCAGCATTTT.

This clone was seen once. CDR3 coding DNA: TGTGCCAGCAGCCTGCTGGGGGGAGACACAGATACGCAGTATTTT. This sequence encodes CASSLLGGDTDTQYF. The chain is built from TRBV5-8 and TRBJ2-3; possible D gene TRBD2, 6 bases. CDR1 SGHTS and CDR2 YDEGEE come from the germline V gene. The CDR3 spans 15 residues. V lost 4 bases to trimming and J lost 2 bases, with 14 bases between them.

This sequence joins TRBV7-9 and TRBJ1-6, with D perhaps matching TRBD1 (5 bases). The length of the CDR3 is 16 residues. In germline, CDR1 is SEHNR, CDR2 FQNEAQ (reference sequence). V lost 3 bases and J lost 5, with 14 bases in between. CDR3 DNA: TGTGCCAGCAGCTTTGGTCCCAGGGTGGATAATTCACCCCTCCACTTT. It codes for CASSFGPRVDNSPLHF.